Below, 19 T cell receptor beta chains from the same sample are listed, as sequenced in a study of CD8+CD57+ T cells in acquired aplastic anemia. Genomic DNA, the template, was used for profiling of the TCR beta VDJ and CDR3. TCRdb used MiXCR to reprocess the reads, holding one entry per CDR3 protein. The table includes over 200,000 distinct CDR3 sequences, approximately 57% detected once. The specimen was sorted CD4+, CD8+, or CD8+CD57+ T cells (not recorded which) from PBMCs. The receptors come from a human donor in good health.

Details on this clonotype: One junction end disagrees with the germline gene, perhaps due to a read error. The CDR3: CASSQSGQANEQYF. DNA of the CDR3: TGTGCTAGCAGCCAATCGGGACAGGCTAACGAGCAGTACTTC. The chain employs TRBV7-7 and TRBJ2-7; 8 bases map to TRBD1. This CDR3 has 14 amino acids. Germline V gene lookup returns CDR1 SSHAT and CDR2 FNYEAQ (reference sequence).

The chain combines TRBV15 with TRBJ1-1, with 8 bases that match TRBD1. Germline CDR1 LNHNV, CDR2 YYDKDF (reference sequence). V lost 3 bases, J lost 4 bases, and 7 bases stayed unmatched. This CDR3 has 15 amino acids. CDR3 protein: CATSSVTGVSTEAFF. The CDR3 coding sequence is TGTGCCACCAGCAGTGTGACAGGGGTGAGCACTGAAGCTTTCTTT.

V gene TRBV20-1 combines with J gene TRBJ2-5; 9 nucleotides align to TRBD2. Germline loops: CDR1 DFQATT, CDR2 SNEGSKA (reference sequence). This CDR3 has 15 amino acids. The trim removed 0 bases at V and 5 bases at J, leaving 7 bases unmatched. As DNA, the CDR3 is TGCAGTGCTAGAGATTCCAGCGGGGGGTATGAGACCCAGTACTTC. Its translation: CSARDSSGGYETQYF.

The chain links TRBV15 to TRBJ1-1; TRBD1 is a possible D gene (6 bases). The germline V and J ends were trimmed by 2 bases and 1 base, with 26 bases remaining between them. Germline V gives CDR1 LNHNV, CDR2 YYDKDF (reference sequence). The CDR3 runs to 20 residues. As DNA, the CDR3 is TGTGCCACCAGCAGACGGGGGGCCCAATCCAACAGGGAGGCGAACACTGAAGCTTTCTTT. It translates to CATSRRGAQSNREANTEAFF.

The J gene is TRBJ2-1, the V gene TRBV5-1; TRBD1 aligns across 7 bases. The CDR3 has 15 residues. The germline V gene encodes CDR1 SGHRS and CDR2 YFSETQ. With 0 bases clipped from V and 4 bases from J, the junction kept 4 bases outside the gene matches. The CDR3: CASSLAGQVYNEQFF. The CDR3, as DNA: TGCGCCAGCAGCTTGGCCGGACAGGTTTACAATGAGCAGTTCTTC.

This clonotype was observed at least ten times. Sequence at one end of the junction differs from germline and may be a read error. V gene TRBV5-1 combines with J gene TRBJ2-1; D is unclear. The CDR3 spans 11 residues. Germline CDR1 reads SGHRS; CDR2 reads YFSETQ. CDR3 amino acids: CANSLLNEQFF. The CDR3 coding sequence is TGCGCCAACAGCTTGTTAAATGAGCAGTTCTTC. The full variable domain, in which reference TRBV5-1 and TRBJ2-1 provide the parts outside the CDR3, is KAGVTQTPRYLIKTRGQQVTLSCSPISGHRSVSWYQQTPGQGLQFLFEYFSETQRNKGNFPGRFSGRQFSNSRSEMNVSTLELGDSALYLCANSLLNEQFFGPGTRLTVL.

Notes on this clonotype: This CDR3 is missing its conserved last phenylalanine or tryptophan, likely due to a read error. This chain links TRBV5-6 with TRBJ1-2; D is ambiguous. CDR3 size: 11 residues. Trimming took 1 base from V and 7 from J, leaving 5 bases between them. CDR1 and CDR2 from the germline V gene are SGHDT and YYEEEE. The CDR3 DNA is TGTGCCAGCAGCTTGAGCGCTGGCTACACCCTC. Translated, it gives CASSLSAGYTL.

The chain employs TRBV5-6 and TRBJ2-5, with D perhaps matching TRBD1 or TRBD2 (5 bases each). The assigned J gene may be wrong: the sequence end matches TRBJ2-7 better. The CDR3 covers 12 residues. The germline V gene encodes CDR1 SGHDT and CDR2 YYEEEE. The CDR3 here is CGSGQGAYEQYF. The CDR3 bases are TGTGGATCGGGGCAGGGAGCCTACGAGCAGTACTTC.

At least ten counts were recorded for this clonotype. The V and J genes are TRBV29-1 and TRBJ1-1; D gene unclear. Germline V gives CDR1 SQVTM, CDR2 ANQGSEA. The CDR3 has 14 amino acids. The ends were cut back, 7 bases at V and 3 bases at J, with 18 bases in the middle. CDR3 bases: TGCAGCGCGGTCGACTCAGGCGGCGACACTGAAGCTTTCTTT. This translates into CSAVDSGGDTEAFF.

This chain links TRBV19 with TRBJ1-2, with 7 bases that match TRBD1. CDR1 is LNHDA and CDR2 is SQIVND in the germline V gene (reference sequence). The CDR3 contains 15 residues. Germline trimming cut 3 bases from V and 5 bases from J; bases unmatched to any gene: 9. This chain's CDR3 is CASSISGTAPYGYTF. In nucleotides, the CDR3 is TGTGCCAGTAGTATCTCCGGGACAGCGCCATATGGCTACACCTTC.

The CDR3 DNA is TGTGCCAGCAGCTCAGGCGCGGTGGCAGATACGCAGTATTTT. Encoded protein: CASSSGAVADTQYF. This rearrangement joins TRBV5-6 to TRBJ2-3; D is unresolved. Trimming pared 3 bases from V and 4 bases from J, leaving 12 bases between. The germline CDR1 and CDR2 sequences are SGHDT and YYEEEE. The CDR3 extends over 14 amino acids.

Points on this clonotype: A much larger clone lies one base from this, so it may be a read error. The chain is built from TRBV5-6 and TRBJ1-2; D might be TRBD1 (6 bases). Germline values: CDR1 SGHDT, CDR2 YYEEEE. The CDR3 has 16 amino acids. CDR3 DNA: TGTGCCACTACGAGGGGGGGGTACTCCACTAACTATGACTACACCTTC. It encodes CATTRGGYSTNYDYTF.

This clonotype was counted many times. The chain is built from TRBV5-1 and TRBJ1-2; 8 bases fit TRBD1. V was clipped by 4 bases and J by 4 bases; unmatched bases: 3. The length of the CDR3 is 13 residues. Germline V gene sequence: CDR1 SGHRS, CDR2 YFSETQ. CDR3 in amino acids: CASSPGQGYGYTF. CDR3 nucleotides: TGCGCCAGCAGCCCCGGACAGGGCTATGGCTACACCTTC.

This clonotype was counted many times. The chain combines TRBV11-1 with TRBJ1-2, with D maybe TRBD1 (6 bases). The CDR3 covers 14 residues. The germline CDR1 and CDR2 sequences are SGHAT and FQDESV (reference sequence). The V and J ends lost 5 bases and 4 bases respectively, with 14 bases between them. CDR3: CASSPPQGSYGYTF. CDR3 sequence (DNA): TGTGCCAGCAGCCCTCCTCAGGGGTCCTATGGCTACACCTTC.

The chain combines TRBV5-4 with TRBJ1-5; D is uncertain. The CDR3 sequence is 13 residues long. Germline loops: CDR1 SGHNT, CDR2 YYREEE (reference sequence). Between the trimmed V and J ends, which lost 0 bases and 14 bases, there was a span of 15 bases. In DNA, the CDR3 is TGTGCCAGCAGCTTGGTCCAGGACTCCTACGAGCATTTT. Protein product: CASSLVQDSYEHF.

As concerns this clonotype: This may be a read error, as it is one base from a much larger clone. The rearrangement links TRBV4-1 to TRBJ2-7, with D uncertain. The length of the CDR3 is 17 residues. CDR1 is MGHRA, CDR2 YSYEKL, per germline. CDR3 sequence: CASSQDSVTAGLYEKYF. DNA of the CDR3: TGTGCCAGCAGCCAAGATTCGGTAACGGCAGGTCTCTACGAGAAGTACTTC.

This clonotype was detected only once. A much larger clone differs by one base, so this may be a read error. CDR3 amino acids: CASRRVAGGLRGLQETQHF. The CDR3 nucleotides are TGTGCCAGCCGCCGGGTAGCGGGAGGGCTAAGGGGGCTACAAGAGACCCAGCACTTC. The genes are TRBV28 and TRBJ2-5, with TRBD2 matching 11 bases. CDR1 and CDR2 from the germline V gene are MDHEN and SYDVKM. This CDR3 spans 19 amino acids.

This clonotype was counted a few times. This chain links TRBV9 with TRBJ2-1, with 8 bases that match TRBD2. The CDR3 sequence is 14 residues long. The ends lost 0 bases at V and 9 bases at J; junction bases unmatched: 5. Germline CDR1 is SGDLS and CDR2 is YYNGEE. CDR3 sequence: CASSVAPGGFEQFF. For the CDR3, the DNA is TGTGCCAGCAGCGTAGCCCCGGGAGGGTTTGAGCAGTTCTTC.

The chain joins TRBV19 to TRBJ1-5, with D uncertain. CDR3 length: 13 residues. Trimming removed 7 bases at V and 6 bases at J, with 13 bases between. The germline V gene encodes CDR1 LNHDA and CDR2 SQIVND (reference sequence). This CDR3 is CASTQDGSQPQHF. Written as DNA, the CDR3 is TGTGCCAGTACCCAGGACGGGTCTCAGCCCCAGCATTTT.